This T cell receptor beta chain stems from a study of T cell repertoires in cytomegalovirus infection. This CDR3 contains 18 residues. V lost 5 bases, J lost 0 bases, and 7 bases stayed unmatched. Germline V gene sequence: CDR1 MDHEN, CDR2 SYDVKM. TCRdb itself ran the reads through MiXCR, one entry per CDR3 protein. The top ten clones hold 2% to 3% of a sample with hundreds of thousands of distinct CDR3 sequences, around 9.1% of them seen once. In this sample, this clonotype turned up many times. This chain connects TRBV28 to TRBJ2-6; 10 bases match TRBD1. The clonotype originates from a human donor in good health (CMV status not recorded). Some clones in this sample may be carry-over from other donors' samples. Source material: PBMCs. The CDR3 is CASSPRTGGSSGANVLTF. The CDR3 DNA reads TGTGCCAGCAGTCCGAGGACAGGGGGATCCTCTGGGGCCAACGTCCTGACTTTC.